The 8 T cell receptor beta chains below come from one sample, sequenced in a study of blood T cell repertoires in COVID-19. Measured with immunoSEQ multiplex PCR; TCRdb has only the in-frame clones, and not every one. The sample lists over 70,000 clones; around 88% were seen once. Sequencing was done on a sample of peripheral blood. These receptors were collected from a human donor in a cohort sampled during active COVID-19.

The rearrangement joins TRBV11-3 to TRBJ1-4, with D tentatively TRBD1 (6 bases). The CDR3 has 16 amino acids. V was trimmed by 1 base and J by 5 bases, leaving 14 bases between them. Germline CDR1 and CDR2: SGHNT and YENEEA. CDR3 bases: TGTGCCAGCAGCTTAGCCCCTCAACAGGGAAATGAAAAACTGTTTTTT. Its translation is CASSLAPQQGNEKLFF.

V gene TRBV10-3 combines with J gene TRBJ1-1, with 7 bases lining up with TRBD1. The trim removed 7 bases at V and 3 bases at J, leaving 17 bases unmatched. CDR1 ENHRY and CDR2 SYGVKD come from the germline V gene. The CDR3 totals 17 residues. The CDR3 DNA reads as TGTGCCATCAAAGACAGGGTTTCCCTAAACTCGGACACTGAAGCTTTCTTT. As protein: CAIKDRVSLNSDTEAFF.

This clone was seen a single time. The gene calls are TRBV28 and TRBJ1-1; 9 bases line up with TRBD1. The CDR3 is made up of 14 amino acids. Per the germline V gene, CDR1 is MDHEN and CDR2 is SYDVKM. V trimming: 7 bases; J trimming: 4 bases; junction bases outside the gene matches: 7. The CDR3 DNA follows: TGTGCCAGCAAGATTGGGACAGGGCTCACTGAAGCTTTCTTT. Encoded protein: CASKIGTGLTEAFF.

This chain connects TRBV18 to TRBJ2-7; 11 nucleotides match TRBD2. Losses at the gene ends were 1 base for V and 4 bases for J; bases not matched to a gene: 9. The CDR3 has 17 residues. Germline CDR1 is KGHSH and CDR2 is LQKENI. This chain's CDR3 is CASSPLLAGAGFYEQYF. The CDR3 DNA follows: TGTGCCAGCTCACCACTACTAGCGGGGGCGGGGTTTTACGAGCAGTACTTC.

This clone was counted a single time. The chain has TRBV5-1 and TRBJ1-1; 7 nucleotides agree with TRBD1. V dropped 3 bases and J dropped 1; count of bases not matched to a gene: 3. CDR3 size: 14 residues. CDR1 SGHRS and CDR2 YFSETQ come from the germline V gene. CDR3 loop: CASSSRQGNTEAFF. DNA of the CDR3: TGCGCCAGCAGCTCTAGACAGGGGAACACTGAAGCTTTCTTT. The full variable domain, with the rest looked up from reference TRBV5-1 and TRBJ1-1, is KAGVTQTPRYLIKTRGQQVTLSCSPISGHRSVSWYQQTPGQGLQFLFEYFSETQRNKGNFPGRFSGRQFSNSRSEMNVSTLELGDSALYLCASSSRQGNTEAFFGQGTRLTVV.

The V and J genes are TRBV11-3 and TRBJ2-1; D remains ambiguous. Trimming stripped 3 bases from V and 1 base from J, with 10 bases between. Germline V lookup: CDR1 SGHNT, CDR2 YENEEA. This CDR3 is 15 amino acids long. DNA for the CDR3: TGTGCCAGCAGCTTCGAGGTCGGATCCTACAATGAGCAGTTCTTC. Residues: CASSFEVGSYNEQFF.

The chain couples TRBV19 to TRBJ2-4, with D perhaps TRBD1 (5 bases). In germline, CDR1 is LNHDA, CDR2 SQIVND (reference sequence). CDR3 size: 14 residues. The V gene lost 5 bases and the J gene lost 1 base, with 9 bases spanning the gap. The CDR3 is CASSVQGAKNIQYF. CDR3 nucleotide sequence: TGTGCCAGTAGTGTCCAGGGTGCCAAAAACATTCAGTACTTC.

J is TRBJ1-1 and V is TRBV24-1; D call uncertain. V was clipped by 8 bases and J by 4 bases, with 13 bases between them. Germline V gene sequence: CDR1 KGHDR, CDR2 SFDVKD. The CDR3 is 13 residues long. The CDR3 here is CATTSHRGTEAFF. The DNA for the CDR3 is TGTGCCACCACGAGTCATCGGGGCACTGAAGCTTTCTTT.